Below, 29 T cell receptor beta chains from the same sample are listed, as sequenced in a study of T cell repertoires in cytomegalovirus infection. Their cognate antigens are unknown. TCRdb re-called the reads through MiXCR, storing one row per CDR3 protein. The data contain approximately 65,000 distinct CDR3 sequences, roughly 21% of them singletons. Sequenced material: CD8+ T cells from cultured PBMCs, taken from culture after CMV antigen stimulation. Receptors originate from a human donor in good health (CMV status not recorded). Some clones in this sample may be carry-over from other donors' samples.

This clonotype was seen at least ten times. The chain uses TRBV7-2 and TRBJ1-2; TRBD1 is a possible D gene (5 bases). The V gene's germline CDR1 is SGHTA and CDR2 FQGNSA. V was clipped by 1 base and J by 8 bases, with 11 bases between them. The CDR3 totals 13 residues. CDR3 nucleotide sequence: TGTGCCAGCAGCTTAGGGGGGGTCCCAGGCTACACCTTC. Its translation is CASSLGGVPGYTF.

This clonotype was found a few times. This rearrangement joins TRBV7-9 to TRBJ2-3; TRBD1 matches at 8 bases. Germline V gives CDR1 SEHNR, CDR2 FQNEAQ (reference sequence). This CDR3 has 15 amino acids. The V segment lost 5 bases and the J segment 2 bases; nucleotides outside the gene matches: 6. The CDR3: CASSPRDRLTDTQYF. The CDR3 nucleotides are TGTGCCAGCAGCCCCCGGGACAGGCTCACAGATACGCAGTATTTT.

This chain links TRBV4-1 with TRBJ1-4; 7 positions match TRBD1. CDR1 is MGHRA and CDR2 is YSYEKL in the germline V gene. CDR3 size: 14 residues. V gave up 2 bases and J gave up 8 bases; unmatched junction bases: 5. CDR3 sequence: CASSQRQGGEKLFF. The CDR3 nucleotides are TGCGCCAGCAGCCAACGACAGGGCGGAGAAAAACTGTTTTTT.

J is TRBJ1-5 and V is TRBV27, with TRBD1 identical over 8 bases. The CDR3 loop spans 15 amino acids. CDR1 is MNHEY and CDR2 is SMNVEV in the germline V gene (reference sequence). V lost 3 bases to trimming and J lost 5 bases; unmatched junction nucleotides: 6. The CDR3 nucleotides are TGTGCCAGCAGTTTCACAGGGGGAACTTATCAGCCCCAGCATTTT. This codes for CASSFTGGTYQPQHF.

The CDR3: CASSPAAAPSYNEQFF. CDR3 DNA sequence: TGTGCCAGCAGCCCCGCGGCGGCCCCTTCCTACAATGAGCAGTTCTTC. V and J are TRBV7-8 and TRBJ2-1; D is unclear. The germline V and J ends were trimmed by 5 bases and 1 base, with 15 bases remaining between them. The CDR3 loop spans 16 amino acids. The germline V gene has CDR1 SGHVS and CDR2 FQNEAQ.

This clonotype showed up just a few times. The chain employs TRBV7-2 and TRBJ2-3; TRBD2 is a possible D gene (5 bases). V lost 5 bases to trimming and J lost 6 bases, with 18 bases between them. This CDR3 has 15 amino acids. The germline V gene encodes CDR1 SGHTA and CDR2 FQGNSA. The chain's CDR3 is CASSLRYRGGDTQYF. CDR3 DNA: TGTGCCAGCAGCCTACGGTACCGGGGTGGCGATACGCAGTATTTT. Full variable domain (missing parts from reference TRBV7-2 and TRBJ2-3): GAGVSQSPSNKVTEKGKDVELRCDPISGHTALYWYRQSLGQGLEFLIYFQGNSAPDKSGLPSDRFSAERTGGSVSTLTIQRTQQEDSAVYLCASSLRYRGGDTQYFGPGTRLTVL.

This clonotype has a handful of counts. The V call is TRBV6-5, the J call TRBJ1-2, with 9 bases aligning to TRBD1. The CDR3 sequence is 13 residues long. Unmatched junction bases numbered 4, after V lost 4 bases and J lost 7 bases. Looked up from germline, CDR1 is MNHEY and CDR2 is SVGAGI. The CDR3 spells CASSWGQGAGYTF. DNA of the CDR3: TGTGCCAGCAGTTGGGGACAGGGCGCTGGCTACACCTTC.

The J gene is TRBJ2-5, the V gene TRBV6-6, with 12 positions matching TRBD1. The CDR3 contains 14 residues. Germline CDR1 reads MNHNY; CDR2 reads SVGAGI (reference sequence). V shed 6 bases, J shed 4 bases, and the junction held 3 bases outside the gene matches. The CDR3: CASRPGQGAETQYF. CDR3 coding DNA: TGTGCCAGCAGGCCGGGACAGGGGGCAGAGACCCAGTACTTC.

This clonotype showed up just a few times. V usage is TRBV7-6 and J usage is TRBJ1-5; a weak D match, TRBD1 (5 bases). Germline-derived CDR1 and CDR2 are SGHVS and FNYEAQ. CDR3 length: 15 residues. V dropped 2 bases and J dropped 3 bases, with 11 bases sitting between them. CDR3 sequence: CASSLNMGLNQPQHF. The CDR3 DNA follows: TGTGCCAGCAGCTTAAACATGGGGCTCAATCAGCCCCAGCATTTT.

This sequence joins TRBV7-2 and TRBJ2-7; D remains ambiguous. Trimming cost V 2 bases and J 0 bases, with 14 bases left between them. The germline V gene encodes CDR1 SGHTA and CDR2 FQGNSA. The CDR3 has 16 residues. CDR3 in DNA: TGTGCCAGCAGCTTATACCCTTGGGCTGGCTCCTACGAGCAGTACTTC. It is translated as CASSLYPWAGSYEQYF.

A word on this clonotype: This may be a read error, as it is one base from a much larger clone. The V call is TRBV7-9, the J call TRBJ2-7; D gene ambiguous. Deletions cut 2 bases from V and 2 bases from J, with 7 bases between. Germline CDR1 SEHNR, CDR2 FQNEAQ (reference sequence). The CDR3 sequence is 13 residues long. CDR3 sequence (DNA): TGTGCCAGCAGCTTACGGTCCGCCTACGAGCAGTACTTC. As protein: CASSLRSAYEQYF.

Remarks on this clonotype: One end of the junction does not line up with germline, which may come from a read error. The chain is built from TRBV27 and TRBJ2-7; TRBD1 matches at 10 bases. Looked up from germline, CDR1 is MNHEY and CDR2 is SMNVEV (reference sequence). There are 15 residues in the CDR3. CDR3: CASTLKGQGAYEQYF. The CDR3 nucleotides read TGTGCCAGCACTTTAAAAGGACAGGGGGCCTACGAGCAGTACTTC.

The rearrangement links TRBV10-3 to TRBJ2-3; 12 bases map to TRBD1. CDR3 length: 16 residues. V lost 5 bases, J lost 5 bases, and 8 bases stayed unmatched. CDR1 and CDR2 (germline): ENHRY, SYGVKD. CDR3 loop: CAISPGQGALIDTQYF. The DNA for the CDR3 is TGTGCCATCAGTCCGGGACAGGGGGCATTGATAGATACGCAGTATTTT.

This clonotype came up a few times. This chain uses TRBV29-1 with TRBJ1-1, with a weak D call TRBD1 (6 bases). V dropped 1 base and J dropped 1 base, with 10 bases sitting between them. CDR1 and CDR2 (germline): SQVTM, ANQGSEA. The CDR3 is made up of 14 amino acids. The CDR3 DNA is TGCAGCGTTGAAGTTCGAGGGGGGAACACTGAAGCTTTCTTT. Encoded protein: CSVEVRGGNTEAFF.

The V and J genes are TRBV7-9 and TRBJ2-1; maybe TRBD2 (6 bases). The CDR3 is made up of 17 amino acids. Trimming cost V 6 bases and J 4 bases, with 22 bases left between them. The germline gives CDR1 SEHNR, CDR2 FQNEAQ (reference sequence). The CDR3 sequence: CASRPPVEGIEYNEQFF. In DNA form, the CDR3 reads TGTGCCAGCAGGCCCCCCGTGGAGGGTATTGAGTACAATGAGCAGTTCTTC.

The genes are TRBV7-6 and TRBJ2-5; D call uncertain. V lost 5 bases to trimming and J lost 1 base, with 8 bases between them. Germline V gives CDR1 SGHVS, CDR2 FNYEAQ. The CDR3 is 13 residues long. The chain's CDR3 is CASSAWAQETQYF. In DNA, the CDR3 is TGTGCCAGCAGCGCATGGGCCCAAGAGACCCAGTACTTC.

This clonotype was recorded at least ten times. The V call is TRBV7-6, the J call TRBJ2-5; 11 bases line up with TRBD1. The CDR3 length is 15 residues. V lost 5 bases to trimming and J lost 5 bases; unmatched junction nucleotides: 7. The germline V gene has CDR1 SGHVS and CDR2 FNYEAQ. CDR3 nucleotide sequence: TGTGCCAGCAGCCGAGGGACAGGGGGTCAGGAGACCCAGTACTTC. Translation gives CASSRGTGGQETQYF.

This clonotype was recorded a few times. The chain has TRBV9 and TRBJ1-1; 7 positions agree with TRBD1. V shed 2 bases, J shed 4 bases, and the junction held 2 bases outside the gene matches. This CDR3 spans 13 amino acids. Germline V gene sequence: CDR1 SGDLS, CDR2 YYNGEE. CDR3 protein: CASSVDRATEAFF. CDR3 bases: TGTGCCAGCAGCGTCGACAGGGCCACTGAAGCTTTCTTT.

This clonotype was seen more than once but under ten times. The chain recombines TRBV6-2 or TRBV6-3 with TRBJ2-7, with D hard to call. The CDR3 length is 14 residues. V gave up 4 bases and J gave up 3 bases, with 13 bases separating them. Germline CDR1 is MNHEY and CDR2 is SVGEGT. In DNA form, the CDR3 reads TGTGCCAGCAGTTTAGACGGATTGAACTACGAGCAGTACTTC. Amino acids: CASSLDGLNYEQYF.

This clonotype was seen more than once but under ten times. The CDR3 region has the DNA TGTGCCAGCAGCTTATCGCGGGCACCTTCCTACAATGAGCAGTTCTTC. It is translated as CASSLSRAPSYNEQFF. J is TRBJ2-1 and V is TRBV7-2; possibly TRBD2 for D (5 bases). Germline CDR1 and CDR2: SGHTA and FQGNSA. CDR3 size: 16 residues. Trimming took 2 bases from V and 1 from J, leaving 12 bases between them.

The gene calls are TRBV27 and TRBJ1-5; 7 nucleotides line up with TRBD1. There are 14 residues in the CDR3. With 3 bases clipped from V and 5 bases from J, the junction kept 4 bases outside the gene matches. The germline V gene encodes CDR1 MNHEY and CDR2 SMNVEV (reference sequence). CDR3 DNA sequence: TGTGCCAGCAGTTTGCATACAGGGGATCAGCCCCAGCATTTT. Its translation: CASSLHTGDQPQHF.

This clonotype showed up just a few times. This chain connects TRBV4-1 to TRBJ2-1; D call uncertain. Per the germline V gene, CDR1 is MGHRA and CDR2 is YSYEKL. The CDR3 consists of 13 residues. Trimming stripped 0 bases from V and 9 bases from J, with 9 bases between. In DNA, the CDR3 is TGCGCCAGCAGCCAAGACTGGGGAATTGAGCAGTTCTTC. Amino acids: CASSQDWGIEQFF.

This clonotype appeared a few times. The rearrangement uses TRBV7-8 and TRBJ2-1, with D possibly being TRBD1 or TRBD2 (5 bases each). The CDR3 is 14 amino acids. Trimming took off 5 bases at V and 9 bases at J, with 17 bases between the two ends. CDR1 and CDR2 from the germline V gene are SGHVS and FQNEAQ. For the CDR3, the DNA is TGTGCCAGCAGCATTAACCGGGGCCCTGGTGAGCAGTTCTTC. It specifies CASSINRGPGEQFF. The full variable domain, rest sourced from reference TRBV7-8 and TRBJ2-1, is GAGVSQSPRYKVAKRGQDVALRCDPISGHVSLFWYQQALGQGPEFLTYFQNEAQLDKSGLPSDRFFAERPEGSVSTLKIQRTQQEDSAVYLCASSINRGPGEQFFGPGTRLTVL.

This clonotype was detected a few times. The chain has TRBV18 and TRBJ1-1; TRBD1 is a possible D gene (5 bases). Trimming left V 4 bases short and J 3 bases short, with 15 bases between. This CDR3 comprises 15 residues. Germline values: CDR1 KGHSH, CDR2 LQKENI. The CDR3 DNA reads as TGTGCCAGCTCACTATTAAAGGGGAGGGACACTGAAGCTTTCTTT. Protein: CASSLLKGRDTEAFF.

The V and J genes are TRBV7-9 and TRBJ2-1; D is possibly TRBD1 or TRBD2 (6 bases each). Trimming removed 3 bases at V and 0 bases at J, with 9 bases between. The CDR3 contains 15 residues. Germline CDR1 is SEHNR and CDR2 is FQNEAQ (reference sequence). The CDR3 region is CASSFGGFSYNEQFF. The CDR3 region has the DNA TGTGCCAGCAGCTTCGGGGGCTTCTCCTACAATGAGCAGTTCTTC.

This clonotype appeared a few times. This sequence joins TRBV7-6 and TRBJ1-4; no clear D gene. Germline assignment: CDR1 SGHVS and CDR2 FNYEAQ. CDR3 size: 13 residues. V shed 5 bases and J shed 8 bases, with 12 bases lying between them. The CDR3 nucleotides are TGTGCCAGCAGCGCCGAACCTCACGAAAAACTGTTTTTT. Protein: CASSAEPHEKLFF.

The chain links TRBV7-6 to TRBJ2-5, with D hard to call. Germline V gene lookup returns CDR1 SGHVS and CDR2 FNYEAQ. V was clipped by 3 bases and J by 4 bases, with 18 bases between them. The CDR3 is made up of 16 amino acids. As DNA, the CDR3 is TGTGCCAGCAGCTTCGTTGGGAATCGACAAACAGAGACCCAGTACTTC. This gives the protein CASSFVGNRQTETQYF.

V is TRBV7-2 and J is TRBJ2-3, with 10 bases lining up with TRBD2. The length of the CDR3 is 15 residues. Germline values: CDR1 SGHTA, CDR2 FQGNSA. Trimming removed 4 bases from V and 4 bases from J; junction bases left unmatched: 5. CDR3 region: CASSSAGGLADTQYF. The CDR3 bases are TGTGCCAGCAGCTCAGCGGGGGGGCTGGCAGATACGCAGTATTTT.

This clonotype was counted at least ten times. The chain recombines TRBV29-1 with TRBJ1-1; D is unresolved. Germline V CDR1 and CDR2: SQVTM, ANQGSEA. This CDR3 is built from 8 residues. Trimming removed 3 bases from V and 11 bases from J, with 4 bases in between. For the CDR3, the DNA is TGCAGCGTTGATCATGCTTTCTTT. Translation: CSVDHAFF. The whole variable domain, remainder taken from reference TRBV29-1 and TRBJ1-1, is SAVISQKPSRDICQRGTSLTIQCQVDSQVTMMFWYRQQPGQSLTLIATANQGSEATYESGFVIDKFPISRPNLTFSTLTVSNMSPEDSSIYLCSVDHAFFGQGTRLTVV.